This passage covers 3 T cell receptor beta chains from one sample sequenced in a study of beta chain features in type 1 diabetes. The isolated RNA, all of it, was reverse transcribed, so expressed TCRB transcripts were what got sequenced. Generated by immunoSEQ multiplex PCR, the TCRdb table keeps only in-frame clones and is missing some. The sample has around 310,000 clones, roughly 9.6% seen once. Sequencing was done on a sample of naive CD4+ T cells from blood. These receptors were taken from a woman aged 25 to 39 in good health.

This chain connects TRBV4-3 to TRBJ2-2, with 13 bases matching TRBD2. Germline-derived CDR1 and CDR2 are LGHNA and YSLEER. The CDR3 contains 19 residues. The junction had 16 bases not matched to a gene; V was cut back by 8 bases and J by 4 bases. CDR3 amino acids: CASREYKGTSGNVTGELFF. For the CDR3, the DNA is TGCGCCAGCCGAGAGTACAAGGGGACTAGCGGGAATGTCACCGGGGAGCTGTTTTTT.

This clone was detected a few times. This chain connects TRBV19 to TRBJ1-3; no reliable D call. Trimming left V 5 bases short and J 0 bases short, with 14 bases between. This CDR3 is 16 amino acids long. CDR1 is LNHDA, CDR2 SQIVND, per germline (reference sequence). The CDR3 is CASSPRRTSSGNTIYF. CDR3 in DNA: TGTGCCAGTAGTCCCAGAAGAACCAGCTCTGGAAACACCATATATTTT.

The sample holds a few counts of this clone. The CDR3: CASSPPGQGSRQPQHF. Written as DNA, the CDR3 is TGTGCCAGCAGTCCACCGGGACAGGGATCCAGGCAGCCCCAGCATTTT. The rearrangement links TRBV28 to TRBJ1-5, with 9 bases fitting TRBD1. Germline V CDR1 and CDR2: MDHEN, SYDVKM. J lost 7 bases, V lost 5 bases, and 12 bases had no gene match. The CDR3 is 16 residues long.